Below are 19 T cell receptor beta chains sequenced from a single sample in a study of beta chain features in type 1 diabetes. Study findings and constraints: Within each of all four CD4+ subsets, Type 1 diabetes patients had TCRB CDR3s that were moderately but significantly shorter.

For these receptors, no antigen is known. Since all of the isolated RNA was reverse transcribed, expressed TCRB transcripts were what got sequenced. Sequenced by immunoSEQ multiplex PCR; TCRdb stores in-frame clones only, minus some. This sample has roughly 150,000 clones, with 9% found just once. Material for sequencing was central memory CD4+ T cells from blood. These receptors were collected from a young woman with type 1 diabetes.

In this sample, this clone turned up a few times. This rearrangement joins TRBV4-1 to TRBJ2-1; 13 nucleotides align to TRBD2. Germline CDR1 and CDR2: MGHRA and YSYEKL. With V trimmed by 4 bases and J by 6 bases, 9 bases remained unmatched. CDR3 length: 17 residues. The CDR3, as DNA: TGCGCCAGCAGCCCCCGTGGACTAGCGGGAGCTCTCAATGAGCAGTTCTTC. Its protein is CASSPRGLAGALNEQFF.

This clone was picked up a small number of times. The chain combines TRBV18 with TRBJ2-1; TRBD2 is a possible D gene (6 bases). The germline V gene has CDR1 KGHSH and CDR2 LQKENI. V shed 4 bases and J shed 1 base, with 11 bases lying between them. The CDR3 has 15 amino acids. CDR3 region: CASSQASDSYNEQFF. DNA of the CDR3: TGTGCCAGCTCACAAGCTAGCGATTCCTACAATGAGCAGTTCTTC.

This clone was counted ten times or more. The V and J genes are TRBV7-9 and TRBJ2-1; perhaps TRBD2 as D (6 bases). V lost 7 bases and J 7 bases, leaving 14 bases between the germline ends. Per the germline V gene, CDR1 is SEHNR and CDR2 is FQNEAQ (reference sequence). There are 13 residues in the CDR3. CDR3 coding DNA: TGTGCCAGCAACGGGAGTCCTGGGAATGAGCAGTTCTTC. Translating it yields CASNGSPGNEQFF.

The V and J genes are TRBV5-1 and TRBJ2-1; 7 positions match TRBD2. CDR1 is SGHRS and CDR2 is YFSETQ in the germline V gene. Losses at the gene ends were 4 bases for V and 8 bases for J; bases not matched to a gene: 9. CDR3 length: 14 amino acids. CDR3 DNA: TGCGCCAGCAGCCCCGGAGCTGGGAGGGATGAGCAGTTCTTC. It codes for CASSPGAGRDEQFF.

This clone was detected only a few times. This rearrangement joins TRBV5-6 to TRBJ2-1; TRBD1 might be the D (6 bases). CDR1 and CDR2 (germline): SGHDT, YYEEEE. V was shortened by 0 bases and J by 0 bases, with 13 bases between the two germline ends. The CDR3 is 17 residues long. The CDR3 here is CASSLGTGTLSYNEQFF. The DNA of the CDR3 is TGTGCCAGCAGCTTGGGGACCGGGACACTCTCCTACAATGAGCAGTTCTTC. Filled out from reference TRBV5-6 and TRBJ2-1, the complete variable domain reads DAGVTQSPTHLIKTRGQQVTLRCSPKSGHDTVSWYQQALGQGPQFIFQYYEEEERQRGNFPDRFSGHQFPNYSSELNVNALLLGDSALYLCASSLGTGTLSYNEQFFGPGTRLTVL.

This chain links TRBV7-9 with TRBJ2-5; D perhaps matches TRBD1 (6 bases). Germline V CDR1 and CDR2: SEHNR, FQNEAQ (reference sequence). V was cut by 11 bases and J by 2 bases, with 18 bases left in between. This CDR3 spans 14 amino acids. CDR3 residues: CAGQQGSRQETQYF. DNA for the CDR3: TGTGCCGGACAACAGGGCAGTAGACAAGAGACCCAGTACTTC.

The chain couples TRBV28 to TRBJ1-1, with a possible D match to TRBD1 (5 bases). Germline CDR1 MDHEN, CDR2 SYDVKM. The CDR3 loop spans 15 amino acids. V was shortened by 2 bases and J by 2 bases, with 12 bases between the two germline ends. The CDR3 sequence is CASSLLIRVNTEAFF. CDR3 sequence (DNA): TGTGCCAGCAGTTTACTGATCAGGGTAAACACTGAAGCTTTCTTT.

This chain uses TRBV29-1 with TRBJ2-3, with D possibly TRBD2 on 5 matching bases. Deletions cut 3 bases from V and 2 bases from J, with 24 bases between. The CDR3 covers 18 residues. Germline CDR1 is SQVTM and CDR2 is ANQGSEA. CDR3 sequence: CSVDARGPTSGPTDTQYF. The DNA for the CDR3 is TGCAGCGTTGACGCGAGAGGGCCTACAAGTGGGCCCACAGATACGCAGTATTTT.

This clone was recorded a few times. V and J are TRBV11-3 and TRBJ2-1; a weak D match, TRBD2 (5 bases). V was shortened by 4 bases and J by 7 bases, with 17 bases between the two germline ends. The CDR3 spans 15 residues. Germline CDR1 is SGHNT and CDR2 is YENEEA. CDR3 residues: CASSSPPAGPNEQFF. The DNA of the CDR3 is TGTGCCAGCAGCTCCCCTCCCGCGGGCCCGAATGAGCAGTTCTTC. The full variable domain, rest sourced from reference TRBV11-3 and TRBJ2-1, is EAGVVQSPRYKIIEKKQPVAFWCNPISGHNTLYWYLQNLGQGPELLIRYENEEAVDDSQLPKDRFSAERLKGVDSTLKIQPAELGDSAVYLCASSSPPAGPNEQFFGPGTRLTVL.

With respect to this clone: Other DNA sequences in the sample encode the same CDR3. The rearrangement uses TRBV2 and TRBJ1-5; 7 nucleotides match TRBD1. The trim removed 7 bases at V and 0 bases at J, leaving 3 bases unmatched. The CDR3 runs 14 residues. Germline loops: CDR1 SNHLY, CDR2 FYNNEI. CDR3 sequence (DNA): TGTGCCAGCACTGACAGGGATAGCAATCAGCCCCAGCATTTT. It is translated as CASTDRDSNQPQHF.

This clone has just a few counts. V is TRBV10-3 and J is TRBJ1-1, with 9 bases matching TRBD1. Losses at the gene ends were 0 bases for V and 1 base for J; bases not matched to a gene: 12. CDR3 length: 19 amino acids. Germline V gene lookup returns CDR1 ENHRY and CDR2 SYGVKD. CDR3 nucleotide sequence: TGTGCCATCAGTGAGTCCTTCACGGGACAGGGCCACGGGAACACTGAAGCTTTCTTT. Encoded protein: CAISESFTGQGHGNTEAFF.

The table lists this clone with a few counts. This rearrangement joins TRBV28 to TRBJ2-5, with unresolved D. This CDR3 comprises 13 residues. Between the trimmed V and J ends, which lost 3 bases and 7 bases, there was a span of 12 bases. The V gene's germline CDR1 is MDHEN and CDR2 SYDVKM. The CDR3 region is CASSLPPIATQYF. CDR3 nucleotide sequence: TGTGCCAGCAGTTTGCCCCCTATAGCGACCCAGTACTTC.

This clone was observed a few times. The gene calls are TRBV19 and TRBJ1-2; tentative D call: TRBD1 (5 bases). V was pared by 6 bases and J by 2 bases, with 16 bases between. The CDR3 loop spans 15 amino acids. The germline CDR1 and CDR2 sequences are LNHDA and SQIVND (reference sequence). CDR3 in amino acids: CASSRGGGGNYGYTF. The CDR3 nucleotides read TGTGCCAGTAGCCGTGGCGGGGGTGGGAACTATGGCTACACCTTC.

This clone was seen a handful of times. CDR3 coding DNA: TGTGCCAGCAGCGTAGATGGACAGGGAATGCGGGAGCAGTACTTC. Residues: CASSVDGQGMREQYF. This rearrangement joins TRBV9 to TRBJ2-7; the match to TRBD1 covers 8 bases. The CDR3 spans 15 residues. J gave up 7 bases and V 0 bases, and 9 bases lay outside the gene matches. The germline gives CDR1 SGDLS, CDR2 YYNGEE. Filled out from reference TRBV9 and TRBJ2-7, the complete variable domain reads DSGVTQTPKHLITATGQRVTLRCSPRSGDLSVYWYQQSLDQGLQFLIQYYNGEERAKGNILERFSAQQFPDLHSELNLSSLELGDSALYFCASSVDGQGMREQYFGPGTRLTVT.

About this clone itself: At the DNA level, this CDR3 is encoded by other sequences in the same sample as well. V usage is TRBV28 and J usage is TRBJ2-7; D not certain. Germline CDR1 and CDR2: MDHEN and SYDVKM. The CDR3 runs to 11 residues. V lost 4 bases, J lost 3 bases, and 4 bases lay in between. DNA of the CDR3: TGTGCCAGCAGTTACAGCTACGAGCAGTACTTC. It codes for CASSYSYEQYF. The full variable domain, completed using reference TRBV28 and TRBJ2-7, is DVKVTQSSRYLVKRTGEKVFLECVQDMDHENMFWYRQDPGLGLRLIYFSYDVKMKEKGDIPEGYSVSREKKERFSLILESASTNQTSMYLCASSYSYEQYFGPGTRLTVT.

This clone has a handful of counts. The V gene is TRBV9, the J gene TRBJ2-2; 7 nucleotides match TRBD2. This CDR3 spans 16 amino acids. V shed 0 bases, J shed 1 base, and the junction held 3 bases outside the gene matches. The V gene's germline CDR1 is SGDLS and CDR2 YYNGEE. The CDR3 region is CASSVGLAENTGELFF. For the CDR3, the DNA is TGTGCCAGCAGCGTAGGACTAGCAGAGAACACCGGGGAGCTGTTTTTT.

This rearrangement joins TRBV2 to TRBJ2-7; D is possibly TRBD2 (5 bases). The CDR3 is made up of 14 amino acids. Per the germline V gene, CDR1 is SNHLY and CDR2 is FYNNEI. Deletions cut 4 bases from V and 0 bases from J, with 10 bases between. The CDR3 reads CASSGQRHSYEQYF. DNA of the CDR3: TGTGCCAGCAGTGGGCAGCGGCACTCCTACGAGCAGTACTTC.

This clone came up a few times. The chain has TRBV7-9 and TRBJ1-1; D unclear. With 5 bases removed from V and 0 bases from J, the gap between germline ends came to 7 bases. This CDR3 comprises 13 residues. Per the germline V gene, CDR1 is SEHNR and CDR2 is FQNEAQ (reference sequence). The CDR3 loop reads CASSDNMNTEAFF. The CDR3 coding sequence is TGTGCCAGCAGCGACAACATGAACACTGAAGCTTTCTTT.

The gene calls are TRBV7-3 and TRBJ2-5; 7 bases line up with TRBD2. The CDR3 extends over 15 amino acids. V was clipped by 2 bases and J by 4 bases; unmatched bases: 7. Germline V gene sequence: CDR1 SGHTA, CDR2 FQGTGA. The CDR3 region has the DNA TGTGCCAGCAGCTTATTTGCGGGAGTGGGAGAGACCCAGTACTTC. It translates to CASSLFAGVGETQYF. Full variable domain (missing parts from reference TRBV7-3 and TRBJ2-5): GAGVSQTPSNKVTEKGKYVELRCDPISGHTALYWYRQSLGQGPEFLIYFQGTGAADDSGLPNDRFFAVRPEGSVSTLKIQRTERGDSAVYLCASSLFAGVGETQYFGPGTRLLVL.